The 25 T cell receptor beta chains listed next were all sequenced from one sample in a study of STAT5B mutations in CD4+ large granular lymphocyte leukemia. The method was immunoSEQ multiplex PCR; TCRdb's version includes in-frame clones alone and lacks a portion of them. In the table there are around 20,000 clones, about 80% of which are singletons. The sample taken for sequencing was CD4+ T cells from blood buffy coats. The origin of the receptors is a human donor in good health.

Turning to this clone: Other DNA sequences from this sample encode an identical CDR3 as well. The rearrangement uses TRBV11-3 and TRBJ2-7; TRBD1 matches at 8 bases. Germline assignment: CDR1 SGHNT and CDR2 YENEEA. The CDR3 covers 13 residues. V shed 4 bases and J 7 bases; nucleotides not matched to a gene: 6. The CDR3 region has the DNA TGTGCCAGCAGCTCCTCAGGGGGCGGTGAGCAGTACTTC. Its translation: CASSSSGGGEQYF.

This clone was recorded a few times. V is TRBV11-3 and J is TRBJ1-1; D ambiguous. Trimming removed 6 bases at V and 1 base at J, with 6 bases between. This CDR3 is built from 12 residues. Germline V gene sequence: CDR1 SGHNT, CDR2 YENEEA. The CDR3 DNA reads TGTGCCAGCAGACTGGGGAACACTGAAGCTTTCTTT. Amino acids: CASRLGNTEAFF.

This clone has just one count. This rearrangement joins TRBV7-9 to TRBJ2-2; the match to TRBD2 covers 11 bases. The length of the CDR3 is 17 residues. The germline V gene has CDR1 SEHNR and CDR2 FQNEAQ (reference sequence). V dropped 1 base and J dropped 4; count of bases not matched to a gene: 5. The CDR3 coding sequence is TGTGCCAGCAGCTTAGTTACTAGCGGGAGAGGCACCGGGGAGCTGTTTTTT. Protein: CASSLVTSGRGTGELFF.

This chain links TRBV5-1 with TRBJ2-2; tentative D call: TRBD1 (6 bases). CDR1 and CDR2 (germline): SGHRS, YFSETQ. This CDR3 contains 15 residues. The ends were cut back, 3 bases at V and 2 bases at J, with 11 bases in the middle. DNA for the CDR3: TGCGCCAGCAGCTGGACAGTAGGCAACACCGGGGAGCTGTTTTTT. Protein: CASSWTVGNTGELFF.

CDR3 bases: TGTGCCAGCAGCTTTAACGGGGGGCGGAACTATGGCTACACCTTC. Translated, it gives CASSFNGGRNYGYTF. The V and J genes are TRBV11-2 and TRBJ1-2, with D tentatively TRBD1 (6 bases). The CDR3 covers 15 residues. In germline, CDR1 is SGHAT, CDR2 FQNNGV. Deletions cut 3 bases from V and 2 bases from J, with 13 bases between.

The V and J genes are TRBV6-5 and TRBJ2-7; possible D gene TRBD2, 5 bases. This CDR3 has 16 amino acids. Germline CDR1 MNHEY, CDR2 SVGAGI. V was clipped by 1 base and J by 0 bases, with 13 bases between them. CDR3 nucleotide sequence: TGTGCCAGCAGTTACTATGTCCCAGGAGGCTCCTACGAGCAGTACTTC. As protein: CASSYYVPGGSYEQYF.

The CDR3 nucleotides are TGTGCCAGCAGCTGGGCTCTAGCGGGATCCACTCAAGAGACCCAGTACTTC. Translated: CASSWALAGSTQETQYF. The rearrangement uses TRBV7-8 and TRBJ2-5; 9 bases are shared with TRBD2. The CDR3 runs 17 residues. Trimming cost V 4 bases and J 2 bases; bases outside gene matches: 11. Germline loops: CDR1 SGHVS, CDR2 FQNEAQ.

The chain employs TRBV7-2 and TRBJ2-3; 7 nucleotides agree with TRBD2. After removal of 4 bases from V and 1 base from J, the junction contained 14 bases not matched to a gene. This CDR3 is built from 18 residues. Looked up from germline, CDR1 is SGHTA and CDR2 is FQGNSA. The chain's CDR3 is CASSSYGAGEIGTDTQYF. In DNA, the CDR3 is TGTGCCAGCAGCTCGTACGGGGCGGGAGAAATAGGCACAGATACGCAGTATTTT.

The CDR3 here is CASSFSATGGQYF. The CDR3 DNA sequence: TGTGCCAGCAGTTTTTCGGCGACGGGAGGCCAGTATTTT. This chain joins TRBV27 and TRBJ2-3, with TRBD2 matching over 7 bases. Germline V gives CDR1 MNHEY, CDR2 SMNVEV (reference sequence). V lost 3 bases and J lost 12; bases outside the gene matches: 9. The CDR3 contains 13 residues.

V and J are TRBV13 and TRBJ2-3; D is ambiguous. The germline gives CDR1 PRHDT, CDR2 FYEKMQ (reference sequence). The CDR3 covers 13 residues. Trimming took off 3 bases at V and 6 bases at J, with 10 bases between the two ends. The CDR3 nucleotides are TGTGCCAGCAGCTTCCCGGGTTCGGATACGCAGTATTTT. Translated: CASSFPGSDTQYF.

The chain couples TRBV27 to TRBJ2-1; weak D call: TRBD1 (6 bases). Germline V gene sequence: CDR1 MNHEY, CDR2 SMNVEV (reference sequence). Trimming shortened V by 8 bases and J by 8 bases, and 25 bases separated the two germline ends. The CDR3 covers 16 residues. The CDR3 DNA reads TGTGCCAGCTATAGATCCGTGACAGGAGGCGTGGATGAGCAGTTCTTC. This translates into CASYRSVTGGVDEQFF.

The chain uses TRBV6-1 and TRBJ2-1; D is ambiguous. Trimming pared 2 bases from V and 3 bases from J, leaving 8 bases between. This CDR3 comprises 14 residues. The germline gives CDR1 MNHNS, CDR2 SASEGT. The CDR3 DNA sequence: TGTGCCAGCAGTGAATGGGTCAGCTACAATGAGCAGTTCTTC. This codes for CASSEWVSYNEQFF.

The chain couples TRBV19 to TRBJ2-7; 14 nucleotides agree with TRBD2. The CDR3 is made up of 20 amino acids. From germline, CDR1 is LNHDA and CDR2 SQIVND (reference sequence). Trimming took 4 bases from V and 2 from J; bases not matched to a gene: 16. This CDR3 reads CASSNSNRLAGGLGAYEQYF. The DNA of the CDR3 is TGTGCCAGTAGTAACTCAAACCGACTAGCGGGAGGGCTAGGGGCCTACGAGCAGTACTTC.

V usage is TRBV11-2 and J usage is TRBJ1-5; no firm D call. V was pared by 3 bases and J by 3 bases, with 9 bases between. There are 14 residues in the CDR3. Germline V lookup: CDR1 SGHAT, CDR2 FQNNGV. Here the CDR3 reads CASSLDGINQPQHF. CDR3 DNA: TGTGCCAGCAGCTTGGACGGAATCAATCAGCCCCAGCATTTT.

This clone has just a few counts. The V call is TRBV5-1, the J call TRBJ2-7, with D perhaps TRBD2 (6 bases). The CDR3 consists of 13 residues. Trimming removed 3 bases at V and 3 bases at J, with 10 bases between. The germline gives CDR1 SGHRS, CDR2 YFSETQ. The CDR3 protein is CASSSGGHYEQYF. The DNA of the CDR3 is TGCGCCAGCAGCTCTGGAGGGCACTACGAGCAGTACTTC.

The CDR3 protein is CASSLARGTFTSYEQYF. The CDR3 region has the DNA TGTGCCAGCAGCTTAGCTAGGGGGACATTCACCTCCTACGAGCAGTACTTC. The chain has TRBV7-9 and TRBJ2-7; D is possibly TRBD1 (6 bases). Per germline, CDR1 SEHNR and CDR2 FQNEAQ (reference sequence). Between the trimmed V and J ends, which lost 0 bases and 0 bases, there was a span of 15 bases. This CDR3 region has 17 residues. The whole variable domain, filled in from reference TRBV7-9 and TRBJ2-7, reads DTGVSQNPRHKITKRGQNVTFRCDPISEHNRLYWYRQTLGQGPEFLTYFQNEAQLEKSRLLSDRFSAERPKGSFSTLEIQRTEQGDSAMYLCASSLARGTFTSYEQYFGPGTRLTVT.

The chain employs TRBV11-3 and TRBJ2-1; 11 nucleotides align to TRBD2. The ends lost 1 base at V and 5 bases at J; junction bases unmatched: 4. CDR3 length equals 16 residues. Germline values: CDR1 SGHNT, CDR2 YENEEA. CDR3 nucleotide sequence: TGTGCCAGCAGCTTAGCCGGGACTAGCGGACACAATGAGCAGTTCTTC. This codes for CASSLAGTSGHNEQFF.

This clone was recorded once. The chain couples TRBV7-6 to TRBJ2-7; D assignment may be TRBD1 or TRBD2 (6 bases each). The CDR3 covers 16 residues. V shed 5 bases and J shed 0 bases, with 17 bases lying between them. Germline assignment: CDR1 SGHVS and CDR2 FNYEAQ. CDR3 sequence (DNA): TGTGCCAGCAGCCAAAAACAGGGAGGCCCCTCCTACGAGCAGTACTTC. As protein: CASSQKQGGPSYEQYF.

The V and J genes are TRBV7-9 and TRBJ2-1; D is unresolved. Germline lookup yields CDR1 SEHNR and CDR2 FQNEAQ (reference sequence). V lost 2 bases, J lost 5 bases, and 4 bases lay in between. This CDR3 is 12 amino acids long. The CDR3 loop is CASSLLHNEQFF. In nucleotides, the CDR3 is TGTGCCAGCAGCTTATTACACAATGAGCAGTTCTTC.

The table lists this clone with a count of one. The chain has TRBV5-6 and TRBJ2-1, with 7 bases that match TRBD2. CDR1 and CDR2 from the germline V gene are SGHDT and YYEEEE. This CDR3 region has 15 residues. The V gene end was trimmed by 5 bases and the J gene end by 2 bases; junction bases not matched to a gene: 7. CDR3 in amino acids: CASRYGLVTYNEQFF. The CDR3 region has the DNA TGTGCCAGCAGGTACGGACTAGTCACCTACAATGAGCAGTTCTTC.

The genes are TRBV11-2 and TRBJ2-3, with 7 bases aligning to TRBD2. From germline, CDR1 is SGHAT and CDR2 FQNNGV. Trimming removed 6 bases from V and 4 bases from J; junction bases left unmatched: 4. The CDR3 is made up of 13 amino acids. The DNA for the CDR3 is TGTGCCAGCAGTCGCGGGAGTGCAGATACGCAGTATTTT. Protein product: CASSRGSADTQYF. Together with reference TRBV11-2 and TRBJ2-3, the CDR3 gives the full variable domain: EAGVAQSPRYKIIEKRQSVAFWCNPISGHATLYWYQQILGQGPKLLIQFQNNGVVDDSQLPKDRFSAERLKGVDSTLKIQPAKLEDSAVYLCASSRGSADTQYFGPGTRLTVL.

CDR3 protein: CASSLPGEETQYF. CDR3 in DNA: TGTGCCAGCAGCTTACCGGGGGAAGAGACCCAGTACTTC. The V gene is TRBV11-3, the J gene TRBJ2-5, with D perhaps TRBD2 (6 bases). Germline V CDR1 and CDR2: SGHNT, YENEEA. V was cut by 2 bases and J by 3 bases, with 7 bases left in between. This CDR3 is built from 13 residues.

The chain links TRBV4-1 to TRBJ2-1; 9 nucleotides match TRBD2. The J segment lost 4 bases and the V segment lost 1 base, leaving 8 bases of the junction unmatched. Germline V gene sequence: CDR1 MGHRA, CDR2 YSYEKL. The CDR3 has 17 residues. This CDR3 reads CASSQAPSGTTYNEQFF. Written as DNA, the CDR3 is TGCGCCAGCAGCCAAGCCCCTAGCGGGACAACATACAATGAGCAGTTCTTC.

This clone came up a few times. The rearrangement links TRBV5-4 to TRBJ2-7, with D unresolved. This CDR3 is 13 amino acids long. V dropped 4 bases and J dropped 5 bases, with 13 bases sitting between them. The germline V gene encodes CDR1 SGHNT and CDR2 YYREEE (reference sequence). For the CDR3, the DNA is TGTGCCAGCAGCATGGGGATGGCCAACGAGCAGTACTTC. This codes for CASSMGMANEQYF.

The chain recombines TRBV10-3 with TRBJ2-1; the match to TRBD2 covers 7 bases. Per the germline V gene, CDR1 is ENHRY and CDR2 is SYGVKD. The CDR3 contains 15 residues. Trimming at V came to 2 bases and at J to 6 bases, leaving 7 bases not matched to a gene. CDR3 nucleotide sequence: TGTGCCATCAGTGAGGGGCTAGCGGCTGCCAATGAGCAGTTCTTC. It encodes CAISEGLAAANEQFF.